A selection of T cell receptor beta chains follows, all from one sample in a study of blood T cell repertoires in COVID-19. Clones were sequenced by immunoSEQ multiplex PCR, and TCRdb holds only the in-frame ones, with some missing. The table shows fewer than 130,000 clones, with roughly four fifths occurring only once. Sequenced material: peripheral blood. Receptor source: a woman aged 55-69 years with acute or convalescent COVID-19. The CDR3 runs from the conserved cysteine through the conserved F or W. D genes are given only for firm matches. Part of the rows lack a size; the others show once, few, many or a class for expanded clones.

abundance	d_gene	v_gene	len	j_gene	CDR3aa	CDR3nt
-	TRBD1	TRBV6-2/TRBV6-3	14	TRBJ1-2	CASSYDRAMNGYTF	TGTGCCAGCAGTTACGACAGGGCCATGAATGGCTACACCTTC
-	TRBD1	TRBV10-3	14	TRBJ1-1	CAISTGVDGTEAFF	TGTGCCATCAGTACAGGGGTTGATGGCACTGAAGCTTTCTTT
-	TRBD2	TRBV3-1/TRBV3-2	15	TRBJ2-2	CASSLKVAGPGELFF	TGTGCCAGCAGCCTAAAGGTAGCGGGCCCCGGGGAGCTGTTTTTT
-	-	TRBV7-9	12	TRBJ1-1	CASSYGGTEAFF	TGTGCCAGCAGCTACGGGGGGACTGAAGCTTTCTTT
-	TRBD1	TRBV19	13	TRBJ1-1	CASSIDRATEAFF	TGTGCCAGTAGTATTGACAGGGCCACTGAAGCTTTCTTT
-	-	TRBV19	15	TRBJ1-4	CASSMDYGHHEKLFF	TGTGCCAGTAGTATGGACTACGGACATCATGAAAAACTGTTTTTT
-	TRBD1	TRBV19	15	TRBJ2-7	CASSMSGQRRDEQYF	TGTGCCAGTAGTATGTCGGGACAGAGAAGGGATGAGCAGTACTTC
once	TRBD1	TRBV4-3	17	TRBJ2-1	CASSQGGPGQAYNEQFF	TGCGCCAGCAGCCAAGGAGGGCCGGGACAGGCCTACAATGAGCAGTTCTTC
-	TRBD2	TRBV28	16	TRBJ2-1	CASSLPGTSRNNEQFF	TGTGCCAGCAGTCTCCCGGGGACTAGCAGAAACAATGAGCAGTTCTTC
-	-	TRBV4-1	15	TRBJ2-7	CASSQDRQGTYEQYF	TGCGCCAGCAGCCAAGATAGGCAGGGAACCTACGAGCAGTACTTC
-	-	TRBV5-1	13	TRBJ2-7	CASSSTGTYEQYF	TGCGCCAGCAGCTCAACCGGGACTTACGAGCAGTACTTC
-	-	TRBV11-2	15	TRBJ1-1	CASSSWGGRDTEAFF	TGTGCCAGCAGCTCCTGGGGGGGGAGGGACACTGAAGCTTTCTTT
-	-	TRBV19	13	TRBJ2-7	CASRRRAGYEQYF	TGTGCCAGTAGGCGCAGGGCGGGATACGAGCAGTACTTC
-	-	TRBV7-2	13	TRBJ1-5	CASSFEGYQPQHF	TGTGCCAGCAGCTTTGAGGGCTATCAGCCCCAGCATTTT
-	TRBD1	TRBV9	18	TRBJ2-6	CASSTRTGGFSGANVLTF	TGTGCCAGCAGCACCAGGACAGGGGGCTTCTCTGGGGCCAACGTCCTGACTTTC
-	TRBD1	TRBV13	15	TRBJ2-3	CASSERGPVTDTQYF	TGTGCCAGCAGCGAAAGGGGGCCCGTCACAGATACGCAGTATTTT
-	-	TRBV7-7	14	TRBJ2-2	CASSPQGTTGELFF	TGTGCTAGCAGCCCGCAGGGAACGACCGGGGAGCTGTTTTTT
few	TRBD1	TRBV7-2	15	TRBJ1-2	CASSLSGTVSYGYTF	TGTGCCAGCAGCTTATCGGGGACAGTCTCCTATGGCTACACCTTC
-	TRBD1	TRBV19	14	TRBJ1-4	CASISTGGYEKLFF	TGTGCCAGTATCTCGACAGGGGGCTATGAAAAACTGTTTTTT
-	-	TRBV2	14	TRBJ1-1	CASSPGALNTEAFF	TGTGCCAGCAGCCCAGGGGCCTTGAACACTGAAGCTTTCTTT
-	TRBD1	TRBV6-1	14	TRBJ2-1	CASSDHRGNNEQFF	TGTGCCAGCAGTGACCACAGGGGCAATAATGAGCAGTTCTTC
-	-	TRBV18	11	TRBJ2-1	CASRVLDEQFF	TGTGCCAGCCGAGTTCTGGATGAGCAGTTCTTC
-	TRBD1	TRBV19	19	TRBJ1-4	CASSSGQPVTPATNEKLFF	TGTGCCAGTAGTTCGGGACAGCCCGTTACTCCTGCAACTAATGAAAAACTGTTTTTT
-	TRBD2	TRBV10-3	16	TRBJ2-3	CAISQTSGGSTDTQYF	TGTGCCATCAGCCAGACTAGCGGGGGATCCACAGATACGCAGTATTTT
few	-	TRBV4-1	12	TRBJ1-6	CASIPNNSPLHF	TGCGCCAGCATCCCAAATAATTCACCCCTCCACTTT
-	TRBD1	TRBV9	13	TRBJ1-2	CASNRQGSYGYTF	TGTGCCAGCAACCGACAGGGCTCCTATGGCTACACCTTC
-	-	TRBV5-6	12	TRBJ1-5	CASPGGDQPQHF	TGTGCATCCCCCGGGGGGGATCAGCCCCAGCATTTT
once	TRBD1	TRBV9	15	TRBJ1-4	CASSVMGQSNEKLFF	TGTGCCAGCAGCGTAATGGGACAGAGCAATGAAAAACTGTTTTTT
-	-	TRBV6-5	12	TRBJ1-1	CASSYSGGEAFF	TGTGCCAGCAGTTACTCGGGAGGGGAAGCTTTCTTT
-	TRBD1	TRBV5-6	15	TRBJ1-4	CASSDGTGWDEKLFF	TGTGCCAGCAGCGATGGGACAGGGTGGGATGAAAAACTGTTTTTT
-	-	TRBV7-9	14	TRBJ1-4	CASTPNEAREKLFF	TGTGCCAGCACCCCGAACGAAGCGAGGGAAAAACTGTTTTTT
-	-	TRBV7-9	13	TRBJ2-4	CASSLAGGEIQYF	TGTGCCAGCAGCTTAGCGGGCGGGGAGATTCAGTACTTC
-	-	TRBV5-1	14	TRBJ1-1	CASSLTVQWTEAFF	TGCGCCAGCAGCTTGACCGTGCAGTGGACTGAAGCTTTCTTT
-	TRBD2	TRBV7-3	15	TRBJ2-1	CASSLLAGEYNEQFF	TGTGCCAGCAGCTTACTAGCGGGGGAGTACAATGAGCAGTTCTTC
-	-	TRBV6-5	14	TRBJ1-5	CASSLGGSNQPQHF	TGTGCCAGCAGTCTGGGGGGGAGCAATCAGCCCCAGCATTTT
-	TRBD2	TRBV14	13	TRBJ2-1	CASSQDLGRGTFF	TGTGCCAGCAGCCAAGATCTGGGGAGGGGAACGTTCTTC
few	TRBD1	TRBV5-4	14	TRBJ1-2	CASRAGQGRNGYTF	TGTGCCAGCAGAGCAGGACAGGGAAGGAATGGCTACACCTTC
-	TRBD1	TRBV15	14	TRBJ2-7	CATSREQGAYEQYF	TGTGCCACCAGCAGAGAACAGGGGGCCTACGAGCAGTACTTC
once	TRBD2	TRBV19	14	TRBJ2-2	CASTPITSGGKLFF	TGTGCCAGTACCCCTATCACTAGCGGGGGTAAGCTGTTTTTT
-	TRBD2	TRBV6-5	15	TRBJ2-7	CASSLLAGDMDEQYF	TGTGCCAGCAGCCTTTTGGCGGGGGATATGGACGAGCAGTACTTC
-	TRBD1	TRBV7-2	15	TRBJ1-2	CASSPWTGVDYGYTF	TGTGCCAGCAGCCCATGGACAGGGGTCGACTATGGCTACACCTTC
-	TRBD1	TRBV6-5	15	TRBJ1-3	CASSYGGQGANTIYF	TGTGCCAGCAGTTACGGTGGACAGGGGGCAAACACCATATATTTT
-	TRBD2	TRBV6-2/TRBV6-3	18	TRBJ2-1	CASSYGPAGKGPYNEQFF	TGTGCCAGCAGTTACGGCCCAGCGGGGAAGGGCCCCTACAATGAGCAGTTCTTC
-	TRBD1	TRBV28	15	TRBJ2-2	CASSPGTVNTGELFF	TGTGCCAGCAGTCCCGGGACAGTGAACACCGGGGAGCTGTTTTTT
-	-	TRBV30	13	TRBJ1-5	CAWSSDSNQPQHF	TGTGCCTGGAGTTCAGATAGCAATCAGCCCCAGCATTTT
-	-	TRBV12-3/TRBV12-4	13	TRBJ1-6	CASSLDSYSPLHF	TGTGCCAGCAGTTTAGACAGTTATTCACCCCTCCACTTT
few	TRBD1	TRBV29-1	13	TRBJ1-2	CSVEGQGANGYTF	TGCAGCGTTGAAGGCCAGGGGGCAAATGGCTACACCTTC
-	TRBD2	TRBV24-1	21	TRBJ2-3	CSTSDLGRASGGTYSTDTQYF	TGTTCCACCAGTGATTTGGGACGGGCTAGCGGGGGGACCTACAGCACAGATACGCAGTATTTT
-	TRBD1	TRBV4-3	13	TRBJ1-5	CASSQDRAQPQHF	TGCGCCAGCAGCCAGGACAGGGCTCAGCCCCAGCATTTT